These T cell receptor beta chains were read from a single sample in a study of blood T cell repertoires in COVID-19. The assay was immunoSEQ multiplex PCR, and TCRdb's table has in-frame clones only and misses some. The repertoire has 200,000 to 250,000 clones, more than 60% of them found once; the top ten carry about 4%. Sequencing was performed on peripheral blood. The receptors were gathered from a woman aged 40 to 49 with active or convalescent COVID-19. CDR3s include the opening cysteine and the closing phenylalanine or tryptophan. The order of the fields is clone size, J gene, D gene, V gene, CDR3 DNA, CDR3 protein. The D gene is left open where the match is weak. Clone size appears in some rows only: once, few, many, or a class for an expanded clone.

clone_size: -
j_call: TRBJ2-7
d_call: -
v_call: TRBV7-2
cdr3_nt: TGTGCCAGCAGCCTAAGAGGACTTCCCGAGCAGTACTTC
cdr3_aa: CASSLRGLPEQYF

clone_size: -
j_call: TRBJ2-2
d_call: TRBD1
v_call: TRBV4-2
cdr3_nt: TGTGCCAGCAGCCATAAACAGGGGCGTCCGGACACCGGGGAGCTGTTTTTT
cdr3_aa: CASSHKQGRPDTGELFF

clone_size: -
j_call: TRBJ1-6
d_call: -
v_call: TRBV7-9
cdr3_nt: TGTGCCAGCAGCCCGGGGGTAGGTTCACCCCTCCACTTT
cdr3_aa: CASSPGVGSPLHF

clone_size: -
j_call: TRBJ2-1
d_call: -
v_call: TRBV11-2
cdr3_nt: TGTGCCAGCAGCTTAGACAGGGGACGAGGCTACAATGAGCAGTTCTTC
cdr3_aa: CASSLDRGRGYNEQFF

clone_size: -
j_call: TRBJ2-1
d_call: -
v_call: TRBV7-2
cdr3_nt: TGTGCCAGCAGCTTAGCGGGGAGCGCCTACAATGAGCAGTTCTTC
cdr3_aa: CASSLAGSAYNEQFF

clone_size: once
j_call: TRBJ1-3
d_call: TRBD1
v_call: TRBV11-2
cdr3_nt: TGTGCCAGCAGCCAACAGGGGGCAGGCAACACCATATATTTT
cdr3_aa: CASSQQGAGNTIYF

clone_size: -
j_call: TRBJ1-1
d_call: TRBD1
v_call: TRBV3-1/TRBV3-2
cdr3_nt: TGTGCCAGCAGAATACAGGGGAGCACTGAAGCTTTCTTT
cdr3_aa: CASRIQGSTEAFF

clone_size: -
j_call: TRBJ2-2
d_call: -
v_call: TRBV29-1
cdr3_nt: TGCAGCGTTGAACTTGGGCCCACGAACACCGGGGAGCTGTTTTTT
cdr3_aa: CSVELGPTNTGELFF

clone_size: -
j_call: TRBJ2-6
d_call: -
v_call: TRBV5-1
cdr3_nt: TGCGCCAGCAGCTTCCAGGGATCTACTGGGGCCAACGTCCTGACTTTC
cdr3_aa: CASSFQGSTGANVLTF

clone_size: -
j_call: TRBJ1-4
d_call: -
v_call: TRBV2
cdr3_nt: TGTGCCAGCAGTCTTCTCGGTGGAACTAATGAAAAACTGTTTTTT
cdr3_aa: CASSLLGGTNEKLFF

clone_size: -
j_call: TRBJ2-3
d_call: TRBD1
v_call: TRBV10-1
cdr3_nt: TGCGCCAGCAGAGGGACAGGGTCAGATACGCAGTATTTT
cdr3_aa: CASRGTGSDTQYF

clone_size: -
j_call: TRBJ1-4
d_call: TRBD1
v_call: TRBV5-1
cdr3_nt: TGCGCCAGCAGCTTCAGGGGGCTCGATAATGAAAAACTGTTTTTT
cdr3_aa: CASSFRGLDNEKLFF

clone_size: -
j_call: TRBJ2-3
d_call: -
v_call: TRBV5-6
cdr3_nt: TGTGCCAGCAGCTTAGTAGCCGGTACGCAGTATTTT
cdr3_aa: CASSLVAGTQYF

clone_size: -
j_call: TRBJ2-7
d_call: TRBD1
v_call: TRBV19
cdr3_nt: TGTGCCAGTAGTGAGCAGGGGGATTCCTACGAGCAGTACTTC
cdr3_aa: CASSEQGDSYEQYF

clone_size: -
j_call: TRBJ1-4
d_call: TRBD1
v_call: TRBV4-1
cdr3_nt: TGCGCCAGCAGCCAACTTCCCGGGACAGTCCATGAAAAACTGTTTTTT
cdr3_aa: CASSQLPGTVHEKLFF

clone_size: -
j_call: TRBJ2-1
d_call: TRBD1
v_call: TRBV5-1
cdr3_nt: TGCGCCAGCAGCCCCACAGGGGTTGAGCAGTTCTTC
cdr3_aa: CASSPTGVEQFF

clone_size: -
j_call: TRBJ1-3
d_call: TRBD1
v_call: TRBV5-5
cdr3_nt: TGTGCCAGCAGACAAACAGGGGCGGGAGGAAACACCATATATTTT
cdr3_aa: CASRQTGAGGNTIYF

clone_size: -
j_call: TRBJ2-7
d_call: -
v_call: TRBV18
cdr3_nt: TGTGCCAGCTCAGGAGCAGGGGGGACCTACGAGCAGTACTTC
cdr3_aa: CASSGAGGTYEQYF

clone_size: -
j_call: TRBJ1-2
d_call: TRBD1
v_call: TRBV6-6
cdr3_nt: TGTGCCAGCAGTCCGACAGGGTATGGCTACACCTTC
cdr3_aa: CASSPTGYGYTF

clone_size: -
j_call: TRBJ2-5
d_call: TRBD1
v_call: TRBV24-1
cdr3_nt: TGTGCCACCGGGACAGGGGGCAGGGAGACCCAGTACTTC
cdr3_aa: CATGTGGRETQYF

clone_size: -
j_call: TRBJ1-2
d_call: TRBD1
v_call: TRBV3-1/TRBV3-2
cdr3_nt: TGTGCCAGCAGCCAAGATCTAACGAGCAGGGGGCACGGCTACACCTTC
cdr3_aa: CASSQDLTSRGHGYTF

clone_size: -
j_call: TRBJ1-1
d_call: -
v_call: TRBV13
cdr3_nt: TGTGCCAGCAGCCCCGACTCCCGGGGCACTGAAGCTTTCTTT
cdr3_aa: CASSPDSRGTEAFF

clone_size: -
j_call: TRBJ2-5
d_call: TRBD2
v_call: TRBV5-6
cdr3_nt: TGTGCCAGCAGCCGGACTAGTTACCAAGAGACCCAGTACTTC
cdr3_aa: CASSRTSYQETQYF

clone_size: -
j_call: TRBJ1-4
d_call: -
v_call: TRBV11-2
cdr3_nt: TGTGCCACCCAACTTGCAACTAATGAAAAACTGTTTTTT
cdr3_aa: CATQLATNEKLFF

clone_size: -
j_call: TRBJ1-1
d_call: -
v_call: TRBV11-2
cdr3_nt: TGTGCCAGCAGCCCACGGAGACAGGCGAACACTGAAGCTTTCTTT
cdr3_aa: CASSPRRQANTEAFF

clone_size: many
j_call: TRBJ1-5
d_call: -
v_call: TRBV28
cdr3_nt: TGTGCCAGCAGTTTAATGAGGGGCAATCAGCCCCAGCATTTT
cdr3_aa: CASSLMRGNQPQHF

clone_size: -
j_call: TRBJ2-4
d_call: TRBD2
v_call: TRBV5-6
cdr3_nt: TGTGCCAGCAGCTACCCGACTAGCGGGGGGGCCGGGATTCAGTACTTC
cdr3_aa: CASSYPTSGGAGIQYF

clone_size: -
j_call: TRBJ1-4
d_call: TRBD1
v_call: TRBV5-1
cdr3_nt: TGCGCCAGCAGCTACCGGGACAGGGGCAGCGCTAATGAAAAACTGTTTTTT
cdr3_aa: CASSYRDRGSANEKLFF

clone_size: -
j_call: TRBJ1-1
d_call: -
v_call: TRBV10-1
cdr3_nt: TGCGCCAGCAGTGAGTCAGGGGTTGACACTGAAGCTTTCTTT
cdr3_aa: CASSESGVDTEAFF

clone_size: once
j_call: TRBJ1-1
d_call: -
v_call: TRBV2
cdr3_nt: TGTGCCAGCAGTGTGGCTTCCAACGAAGCTTTCTTT
cdr3_aa: CASSVASNEAFF

clone_size: -
j_call: TRBJ2-3
d_call: TRBD2
v_call: TRBV7-3
cdr3_nt: TGTGCCAGCAGCTCGGGGACTAGCGGGGGGCCAAGGAATACGCAGTATTTT
cdr3_aa: CASSSGTSGGPRNTQYF

clone_size: -
j_call: TRBJ1-6
d_call: TRBD1
v_call: TRBV7-2
cdr3_nt: TGTGCCAGCAGCTTAGGACAGGGGCGTGGTTCACCCCTCCACTTT
cdr3_aa: CASSLGQGRGSPLHF

clone_size: -
j_call: TRBJ2-3
d_call: TRBD2
v_call: TRBV7-8
cdr3_nt: TGTGCCAGCAGCTTAGGACTAGCGGAGAACACAGATACGCAGTATTTT
cdr3_aa: CASSLGLAENTDTQYF

clone_size: -
j_call: TRBJ1-4
d_call: TRBD1
v_call: TRBV5-1
cdr3_nt: TGCGCCAGCAGCTTGGGTGGACAGGGAAGCGAAAAACTGTTTTTT
cdr3_aa: CASSLGGQGSEKLFF

clone_size: few
j_call: TRBJ1-2
d_call: TRBD1
v_call: TRBV7-2
cdr3_nt: TGTGCCAGCAGCTTGACGGGACAGGGCTATGGCTACACCTTC
cdr3_aa: CASSLTGQGYGYTF

clone_size: few
j_call: TRBJ2-3
d_call: -
v_call: TRBV20-1
cdr3_nt: TGCAGTGCTAGTGGGGACTCAGGGCTTACGCAGTATTTT
cdr3_aa: CSASGDSGLTQYF

clone_size: -
j_call: TRBJ2-7
d_call: -
v_call: TRBV25-1
cdr3_nt: TGTGCCAGCAGAGGGAGTTCCTACGAGCAGTACTTC
cdr3_aa: CASRGSSYEQYF

clone_size: once
j_call: TRBJ1-1
d_call: TRBD1
v_call: TRBV19
cdr3_nt: TGTGCCAGTAGTTTCGGGACAGGGGGCACTGAAGCTTTCTTT
cdr3_aa: CASSFGTGGTEAFF

clone_size: -
j_call: TRBJ1-2
d_call: -
v_call: TRBV13
cdr3_nt: TGTGCCAGCAGCTTAGTGGTAGCTCCCCCCACCTTC
cdr3_aa: CASSLVVAPPTF

clone_size: -
j_call: TRBJ2-2
d_call: TRBD2
v_call: TRBV2
cdr3_nt: TGTGCCAGCAGGTCTCAGCGGGGCACCGGGGAGCTGTTTTTT
cdr3_aa: CASRSQRGTGELFF

clone_size: -
j_call: TRBJ2-3
d_call: -
v_call: TRBV7-2
cdr3_nt: TGTGCCAGCAGCTCGTGGGGCCGGGGCACAGATACGCAGTATTTT
cdr3_aa: CASSSWGRGTDTQYF